Below, 16 T cell receptor beta chains from the same sample are listed, as sequenced in a study of OX40 agonist ivuxolimab in advanced cancers. The method was immunoSEQ multiplex PCR; TCRdb's version includes in-frame clones alone and lacks a portion of them. The table records around 67,000 clones, 87% of them present only once. Specimen: CD4+ or CD8+ T cells sorted from blood, collected in a trial of the OX40 agonist ivuxolimab. The origin of the receptors is an adult with an advanced solid tumor such as melanoma, head and neck, liver or kidney cancer.

The chain couples TRBV5-1 to TRBJ2-2, with a tentative D call TRBD1 (7 bases). CDR3 length: 16 residues. Germline V CDR1 and CDR2: SGHRS, YFSETQ. V gave up 6 bases and J gave up 3 bases, with 18 bases separating them. This chain's CDR3 is CASILGARGDTGELFF. The CDR3 nucleotides read TGCGCCAGCATCCTTGGAGCCAGGGGGGACACCGGGGAGCTGTTTTTT.

Only one count was recorded for this clone. CDR3 amino acids: CSVEDLRKLAGHNEQFF. CDR3 nucleotide sequence: TGCAGCGTTGAAGACCTTCGAAAACTAGCGGGCCACAATGAGCAGTTCTTC. The chain combines TRBV29-1 with TRBJ2-1; 9 bases fit TRBD2. The trim removed 0 bases at V and 5 bases at J, leaving 11 bases unmatched. The CDR3 spans 17 residues. The germline V gene encodes CDR1 SQVTM and CDR2 ANQGSEA.

This sequence joins TRBV28 and TRBJ2-7; TRBD2 matches at 10 bases. Per germline, CDR1 MDHEN and CDR2 SYDVKM. This CDR3 comprises 15 residues. Trimming removed 6 bases from V and 0 bases from J; junction bases left unmatched: 5. The CDR3 DNA sequence: TGTGCCAGCAGGCCGAGCGGGAGGGTCTCCTACGAGCAGTACTTC. Translating gives CASRPSGRVSYEQYF.

The J gene is TRBJ2-7, the V gene TRBV29-1, with TRBD1 identical over 7 bases. The ends lost 2 bases at V and 4 bases at J; junction bases unmatched: 14. The CDR3 contains 16 residues. CDR1 is SQVTM, CDR2 ANQGSEA, per germline. The chain's CDR3 is CSVERGRTGTGYEQYF. The CDR3 DNA is TGCAGCGTTGAACGAGGACGGACAGGAACGGGTTACGAGCAGTACTTC.

The chain joins TRBV28 to TRBJ1-4, with D hard to call. The germline V gene encodes CDR1 MDHEN and CDR2 SYDVKM. Trimming stripped 5 bases from V and 5 bases from J, with 15 bases between. The CDR3 has 15 amino acids. This chain's CDR3 is CASSLIGEGNEKLFF. The CDR3 DNA reads as TGTGCCAGCAGTCTAATCGGAGAAGGGAATGAAAAACTGTTTTTT.

The V gene is TRBV5-8, the J gene TRBJ2-3; D is ambiguous. Germline V gives CDR1 SGHTS, CDR2 YDEGEE. This CDR3 comprises 15 residues. Trimming left V 1 base short and J 6 bases short, with 15 bases between. CDR3 bases: TGTGCCAGCAGCTTGTCGACGGTGTTCAGGGATACGCAGTATTTT. It encodes CASSLSTVFRDTQYF.

This rearrangement joins TRBV10-3 to TRBJ2-5; TRBD1 or TRBD2 may be the D gene (6 bases each). The DNA end is more similar to TRBJ2-7, so the J call may be wrong. CDR3 length: 14 residues. Germline-derived CDR1 and CDR2 are ENHRY and SYGVKD. DNA of the CDR3: TGTGCCATCAGTGGGAGGGACAAGGGGATCGAGCAGTACTTC. Translated, it gives CAISGRDKGIEQYF.

This clone was seen just once. The chain is built from TRBV19 and TRBJ2-2; D unclear. Trimming shortened V by 3 bases and J by 1 base, and 9 bases separated the two germline ends. CDR3 size: 15 residues. Germline V lookup: CDR1 LNHDA, CDR2 SQIVND (reference sequence). The CDR3 is CASSIVTLNTGELFF. In DNA, the CDR3 is TGTGCCAGTAGTATTGTCACCCTGAACACCGGGGAGCTGTTTTTT. The full variable domain, rest sourced from reference TRBV19 and TRBJ2-2, is DGGITQSPKYLFRKEGQNVTLSCEQNLNHDAMYWYRQDPGQGLRLIYYSQIVNDFQKGDIAEGYSVSREKKESFPLTVTSAQKNPTAFYLCASSIVTLNTGELFFGEGSRLTVL.

The chain has TRBV7-2 and TRBJ1-1; 7 bases line up with TRBD1. CDR1 is SGHTA, CDR2 FQGNSA, per germline. The CDR3 is 13 residues long. V lost 5 bases and J lost 5; bases outside the gene matches: 5. The CDR3 coding sequence is TGTGCCAGCAGCCAAGGGACAGTTACTGAAGCTTTCTTT. Its translation is CASSQGTVTEAFF.

This chain links TRBV5-1 with TRBJ2-2; D perhaps matches TRBD2 (5 bases). The V gene's germline CDR1 is SGHRS and CDR2 YFSETQ. CDR3 length: 14 amino acids. Trimming removed 3 bases at V and 5 bases at J, with 11 bases between. The CDR3 here is CASSSGSGTGELFF. DNA for the CDR3: TGCGCCAGCAGCTCCGGGTCGGGGACCGGGGAGCTGTTTTTT.

In its sample, this clone was seen a few times. CDR3 in amino acids: CASSRTGQTDGQPQHF. In nucleotides, the CDR3 is TGCGCCAGCAGCCGAACAGGGCAGACGGACGGTCAGCCCCAGCATTTT. The chain employs TRBV4-1 and TRBJ1-5; perhaps TRBD1 as D (6 bases). V was shortened by 4 bases and J by 6 bases, with 19 bases between the two germline ends. The CDR3 is 16 residues long. Germline V gene lookup returns CDR1 MGHRA and CDR2 YSYEKL.

The chain links TRBV2 to TRBJ2-7; D perhaps matches TRBD2 (5 bases). The CDR3 totals 13 residues. V was pared by 7 bases and J by 4 bases, with 14 bases between. Looked up from germline, CDR1 is SNHLY and CDR2 is FYNNEI. CDR3 sequence (DNA): TGTGCCAGCACCGGACGGAGGATTTACGAGCAGTACTTC. Translating gives CASTGRRIYEQYF.

This chain's CDR3 is CASSSRGGDPSDTQYF. The CDR3 region has the DNA TGTGCCAGCAGCTCTCGTGGGGGGGACCCTTCAGATACGCAGTATTTT. V is TRBV7-9 and J is TRBJ2-3; 7 bases line up with TRBD2. The trim removed 4 bases at V and 4 bases at J, leaving 11 bases unmatched. From germline, CDR1 is SEHNR and CDR2 FQNEAQ (reference sequence). The CDR3 is made up of 16 amino acids.

This chain joins TRBV27 and TRBJ1-6; D possibly corresponds to TRBD1 (6 bases). V lost 1 base and J lost 0, with 10 bases in between. The germline V gene has CDR1 MNHEY and CDR2 SMNVEV (reference sequence). The CDR3 length is 17 residues. In DNA, the CDR3 is TGTGCCAGCAGTTTATACAGGGCGAGCTCCTATAATTCACCCCTCCACTTT. The encoded protein is CASSLYRASSYNSPLHF.

The chain is built from TRBV18 and TRBJ2-5; tentative D call: TRBD1 (5 bases). Trimming took off 3 bases at V and 4 bases at J, with 9 bases between the two ends. The CDR3 runs 13 residues. The germline CDR1 and CDR2 sequences are KGHSH and LQKENI. The CDR3 spells CASSPSQGETQYF. Written as DNA, the CDR3 is TGTGCCAGCTCACCCAGCCAGGGAGAGACCCAGTACTTC.

J is TRBJ1-1 and V is TRBV27; D is possibly TRBD1 (5 bases). Trimming removed 3 bases at V and 4 bases at J, with 18 bases between. CDR3 length: 16 amino acids. The germline gives CDR1 MNHEY, CDR2 SMNVEV (reference sequence). The CDR3: CASSFSERGAGTEAFF. CDR3 bases: TGTGCCAGCAGTTTTTCGGAACGAGGGGCGGGCACTGAAGCTTTCTTT.